This T cell receptor (beta chain) was captured by sequencing in a study of cytomegalovirus exposure and HLA in healthy donors. Whole-study context: According to later analysis, the same platform produced the approximately 120 validation and about 630 first-cohort repertoires. The study's findings and limits: Reports described diagnosis of cytomegalovirus status by the classifier as highly specific and sensitive. Among TCR beta chains, those listed as cytomegalovirus-associated numbered more than 150.

Clones were read by immunoSEQ multiplex PCR, and TCRdb kept only the in-frame ones, dropping some. The sample has some 46,000 clones, roughly 92% seen once. The CDR3 covers 15 residues. V was clipped by 7 bases and J by 6 bases, with 21 bases between them. Per the germline V gene, CDR1 is MNHNS and CDR2 is SASEGT. With regard to this clone: Its specificity is not known. Within the sample, other DNA sequences also encode this same CDR3.

Sequenced material: PBMCs. The clonotype was recovered from a man aged 18-30 years in good health and CMV-seronegative. The rearrangement uses TRBV6-1 and TRBJ1-2, with D possibly matching TRBD1 (5 bases). This CDR3 reads CASMGLVGNMDGYTF. CDR3 DNA sequence: TGTGCCAGCATGGGACTGGTGGGGAATATGGATGGCTACACCTTC.